This T cell receptor beta chain stems from a study of glioma-infiltrating T cells after dendritic cell vaccination. General observations from the study: No direct clonality-survival link was found; a diverse polyclonal response may matter.

Repertoires were generated with immunoSEQ multiplex PCR, while TCRdb's copy carries only in-frame clones and drops some. The profile shows roughly 90,000 clones, 85% to 90% of them singletons. Germline lookup yields CDR1 SNHLY and CDR2 FYNNEI. This CDR3 region has 15 residues. V was shortened by 2 bases and J by 4 bases, with 12 bases between the two germline ends. This clone was counted once. Its antigen is unknown. Fresh-frozen tumor tissue and more than two years of survival data were available for all. The specimen comprised blood, sampled before dendritic cell vaccination. The TCR comes from a human donor with glioblastoma. The chain couples TRBV2 to TRBJ2-1, with D hard to call. CDR3 nucleotides: TGTGCCAGCAGTGAAACGCCTAGATCATACAATGAGCAGTTCTTC. This gives the protein CASSETPRSYNEQFF.